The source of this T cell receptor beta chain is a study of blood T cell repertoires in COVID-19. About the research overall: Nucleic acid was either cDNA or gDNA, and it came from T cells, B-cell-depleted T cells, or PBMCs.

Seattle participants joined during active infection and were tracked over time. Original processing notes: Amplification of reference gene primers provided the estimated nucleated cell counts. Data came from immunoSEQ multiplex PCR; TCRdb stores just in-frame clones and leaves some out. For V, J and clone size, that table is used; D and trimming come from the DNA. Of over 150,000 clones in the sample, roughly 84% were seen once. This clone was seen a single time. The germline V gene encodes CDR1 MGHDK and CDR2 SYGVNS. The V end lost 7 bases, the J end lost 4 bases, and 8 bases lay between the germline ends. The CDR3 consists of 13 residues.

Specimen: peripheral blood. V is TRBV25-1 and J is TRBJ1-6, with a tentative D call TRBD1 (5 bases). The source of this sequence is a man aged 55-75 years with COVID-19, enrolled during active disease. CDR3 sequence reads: CASTTVYNSPLHF. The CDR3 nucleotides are TGTGCCAGCACGACAGTTTATAATTCACCCCTCCACTTT.